This is a list of T cell receptor beta chains from one sample in a study of T cell repertoires in ileal Crohn's disease. This table comes from immunoSEQ multiplex PCR, and its TCRdb copy is limited to in-frame clones, with some not included. Among 25,000 to 35,000 clones listed, 81% were seen once. Sequenced sample: ileal tissue. These receptors all stem from an adult with Crohn's disease. Each CDR3 is given with its conserved first and last residue. D genes are given only for firm matches. For some rows the clone size is stated as once, few or many, or as a class when expanded; others skip it.

TRBD1	NA	TRBV6-1	TRBJ1-2	TGTGCCAGCAGTGAGCATGGGACAGGGGGGACTGATGGCTACACCTTC	CASSEHGTGGTDGYTF
TRBD1	once	TRBV5-1	TRBJ2-4	TGCGCCAGCAGCCCGGGGACAGAGAAAAACATTCAGTACTTC	CASSPGTEKNIQYF
NA	NA	TRBV4-2	TRBJ2-1	TGTGCCAGCAGCCAGACCTGGAGGGGGGGGAATGAGCAGTTCTTC	CASSQTWRGGNEQFF
TRBD1	NA	TRBV27	TRBJ1-1	TGTGCCAGCAGTCTCACAGGGGTCGGCACTGAAGCTTTCTTT	CASSLTGVGTEAFF
TRBD1	NA	TRBV18	TRBJ1-1	TGTGCCAGCTCACCATCCCTTGACGGGACAGGTATGTGGTACACTGAAGCTTTCTTT	CASSPSLDGTGMWYTEAFF
NA	NA	TRBV7-8	TRBJ1-5	TGTGCCAGCAGCCCCTCCCTTGGCGGCGGTAATCAGCCCCAGCATTTT	CASSPSLGGGNQPQHF
NA	NA	TRBV11-3	TRBJ2-1	TGTGCCAGCAGCCTAGATGGGGGCCACTCCTACAATGAGCAGTTCTTC	CASSLDGGHSYNEQFF
NA	NA	TRBV5-6	TRBJ1-2	TGTGCCAGCAGCTCCCTCGGGTATGGCTACACCTTC	CASSSLGYGYTF
TRBD1	NA	TRBV5-4	TRBJ2-7	TGTGCCAGCAGCATTGGAGGACAGGCCTACTCCTACGAGCAGTACTTC	CASSIGGQAYSYEQYF
TRBD1	NA	TRBV7-9	TRBJ1-3	TGTGCCAGCAGCCCGGCCGGGACAGCTGGAAACACCATATATTTT	CASSPAGTAGNTIYF
TRBD2	NA	TRBV7-2	TRBJ2-7	TGTGCCAGCAGCTTGGGAGCGGGGGGGCAGTACGAGCAGTACTTC	CASSLGAGGQYEQYF
NA	NA	TRBV5-1	TRBJ2-5	TGCGCCAGCCGCCGGGAACTCCTCCAAGAGACCCAGTACTTC	CASRRELLQETQYF
TRBD1	NA	TRBV7-2	TRBJ1-3	TGTGCCAGCAGCTTCGGACAGGGGAGGGACACCATATATTTT	CASSFGQGRDTIYF
TRBD2	NA	TRBV7-8	TRBJ2-2	TGTGCCAGCAGCTCTATCACGGTGCGGGGGGGCACCGGGGAGCTGTTTTTT	CASSSITVRGGTGELFF
NA	NA	TRBV6-6	TRBJ2-2	TGTGCCAGCAGTTATCTCCCAGACACCGGGGAGCTGTTTTTT	CASSYLPDTGELFF
TRBD1	NA	TRBV5-1	TRBJ1-3	TGCGCCAGCAGCCAACCTCCAGGGGGTTCTGGAAACACCATATATTTT	CASSQPPGGSGNTIYF
NA	NA	TRBV6-5	TRBJ2-7	TGTGCCAGCCTCGGACAGACCACCTACGAGCAGTACTTC	CASLGQTTYEQYF
NA	NA	TRBV13	TRBJ1-6	TGTGCCAGCAGCGGCGGGAGGGGGGATTCACCCCTCCACTTT	CASSGGRGDSPLHF
NA	few	TRBV2	TRBJ1-1	TGTGCCAGCAGTGAAGGGCACACTGAAGCTTTCTTT	CASSEGHTEAFF
NA	NA	TRBV28	TRBJ2-5	TGTGCCAGCATATCGATGGGGGGGGGCATCTACCAAGAGACCCAGTACTTC	CASISMGGGIYQETQYF
NA	NA	TRBV7-2	TRBJ1-2	TGTGCCAGCAGCTTAGATACAGCAGCTATCGGCTACACCTTC	CASSLDTAAIGYTF
TRBD1	once	TRBV9	TRBJ2-7	TGTGCCAGCAGCACCGACCCCGGACAGGGCTCCTACGAGCAGTACTTC	CASSTDPGQGSYEQYF